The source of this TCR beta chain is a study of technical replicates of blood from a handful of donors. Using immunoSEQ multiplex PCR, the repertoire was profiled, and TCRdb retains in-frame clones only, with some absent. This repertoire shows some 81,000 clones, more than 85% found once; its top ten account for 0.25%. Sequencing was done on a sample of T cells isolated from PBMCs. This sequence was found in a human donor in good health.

Here the CDR3 DNA reads TGTGCCAGCAGCCCGGGACTAGCTAGCTCCTACGAGCAGTACTTC. As protein: CASSPGLASSYEQYF. V and J are TRBV7-6 and TRBJ2-7; 9 bases line up with TRBD2. Germline CDR1 is SGHVS and CDR2 is FNYEAQ. V gave up 5 bases and J gave up 0 bases; unmatched junction bases: 5. The CDR3 consists of 15 residues.